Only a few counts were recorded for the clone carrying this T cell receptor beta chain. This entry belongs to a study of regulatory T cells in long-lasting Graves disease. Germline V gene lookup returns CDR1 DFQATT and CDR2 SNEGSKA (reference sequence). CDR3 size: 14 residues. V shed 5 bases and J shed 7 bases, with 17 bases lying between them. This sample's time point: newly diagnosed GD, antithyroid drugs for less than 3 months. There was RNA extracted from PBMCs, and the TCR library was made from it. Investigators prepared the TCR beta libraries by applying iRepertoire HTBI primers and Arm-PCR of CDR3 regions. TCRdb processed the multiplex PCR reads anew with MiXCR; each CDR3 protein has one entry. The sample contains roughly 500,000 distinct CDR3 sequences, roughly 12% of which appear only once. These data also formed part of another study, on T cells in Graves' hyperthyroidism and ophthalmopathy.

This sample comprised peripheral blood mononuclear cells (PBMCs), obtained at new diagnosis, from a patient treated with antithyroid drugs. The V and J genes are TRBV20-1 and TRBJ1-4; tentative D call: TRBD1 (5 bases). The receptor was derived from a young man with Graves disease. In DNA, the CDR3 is TGCAGTGCTCCCCATCGGGGGGAGAGTGAAAAACTGTTTTTT. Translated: CSAPHRGESEKLFF.